What follows are 14 T cell receptor beta chains derived from one specimen sequenced in a study of regulatory T cells in long-lasting Graves disease (dated by TCRdb to the early 2020s). Libraries were constructed by multiplex PCR. The sequencer listed for this sample is Illumina HiSeq 4000. To build TCR beta libraries, CDR3 regions were amplified by Arm-PCR using iRepertoire HTBI primers. TCRdb's own reprocessing of the public reads used fastp at Q25 and MiXCR and kept productive beta chains. Records with the same CDR3 protein are collapsed into one entry carrying the most frequent genes and DNA. Present in this sample are some 330,000 distinct CDR3 sequences, 23% of which were seen just once. 25% to 35% of the sample is in the top ten clones. Sample time point, as interpreted from the label and publication: persistent/refractory GD, antithyroid drugs over 5 years with positive TRAb. For both TCR sequencing and RNA sequencing, RNA was extracted from PBMCs in TRIzol.

The starting material was peripheral blood mononuclear cells (PBMCs), obtained when the disease was refractory, from a patient treated with antithyroid drugs. The receptor set was obtained from a middle-aged woman with Graves disease. Donor details come from another sample of the same person, matched by shared clones.

This clonotype was seen at least ten times. The chain couples TRBV28 to TRBJ1-5; D call uncertain. There are 14 residues in the CDR3. V shed 5 bases and J shed 3 bases, with 11 bases lying between them. Germline V gives CDR1 MDHEN, CDR2 SYDVKM. The CDR3, as DNA: TGTGCCAGCAGTACCCAAATATACAATCAGCCCCAGCATTTT. Protein sequence: CASSTQIYNQPQHF. Filled out from reference TRBV28 and TRBJ1-5, the complete variable domain reads DVKVTQSSRYLVKRTGEKVFLECVQDMDHENMFWYRQDPGLGLRLIYFSYDVKMKEKGDIPEGYSVSREKKERFSLILESASTNQTSMYLCASSTQIYNQPQHFGDGTRLSIL.

This clonotype appeared many times. V is TRBV5-1 and J is TRBJ1-4; 10 nucleotides align to TRBD1. The germline CDR1 and CDR2 sequences are SGHRS and YFSETQ. The length of the CDR3 is 16 residues. V was pared by 3 bases and J by 7 bases, with 9 bases of the junction left unmatched. This CDR3 reads CASSWDPGQGSEKLFF. The CDR3 nucleotides read TGCGCCAGCAGCTGGGATCCGGGACAGGGGTCTGAAAAACTGTTTTTT.

The chain uses TRBV27 and TRBJ2-5; the D is unclear. V was clipped by 2 bases and J by 1 base, with 11 bases between them. Looked up from germline, CDR1 is MNHEY and CDR2 is SMNVEV (reference sequence). The CDR3 totals 15 residues. CDR3 region: CASSLGSYPQETQYF. In nucleotides, the CDR3 is TGTGCCAGCAGTTTAGGTAGCTATCCCCAAGAGACCCAGTACTTC.

Points on this clonotype: This clone may be a read error of a much larger clone one base away. V is TRBV10-3 and J is TRBJ1-4, with D hard to call. The CDR3 sequence is 17 residues long. Germline loops: CDR1 ENHRY, CDR2 SYGVKD. The CDR3 bases are TGTGCCATCAGTGAGTGTGGACTTCCCCCAACTAATGGAAAACTGTTTTTT. Its translation is CAISECGLPPTNGKLFF.

This clonotype came up many times. The chain joins TRBV20-1 to TRBJ2-2, with unresolved D. The CDR3 has 17 residues. The germline V and J ends were trimmed by 1 base and 0 bases, with 15 bases remaining between them. Germline lookup yields CDR1 DFQATT and CDR2 SNEGSKA (reference sequence). As DNA, the CDR3 is TGCAGTGCTAGAGGGTTTTCTCCCAGCGCGAACACCGGGGAGCTGTTTTTT. As protein: CSARGFSPSANTGELFF.

This clonotype occurred a few times. The rearrangement links TRBV20-1 to TRBJ1-4; D unclear. The germline V and J ends were trimmed by 4 bases and 7 bases, with 7 bases remaining between them. Per germline, CDR1 DFQATT and CDR2 SNEGSKA (reference sequence). The CDR3 covers 11 residues. The CDR3 loop reads CSAMLGEKLFF. The CDR3 DNA reads as TGCAGTGCTATGCTGGGTGAAAAACTGTTTTTT.

This clonotype was counted only a few times. As DNA, the CDR3 is TGCAGCACAGACAGATATGGCTACACCTTC. It yields the protein CSTDRYGYTF. The rearrangement joins TRBV29-1 to TRBJ1-2, with D possibly TRBD1 on 5 matching bases. CDR1 is SQVTM and CDR2 is ANQGSEA in the germline V gene. This CDR3 region has 10 residues. The V end lost 8 bases, the J end lost 5 bases, and 9 bases lay between the germline ends.

At least ten counts were recorded for this clonotype. The chain employs TRBV6-5 and TRBJ2-5; TRBD2 matches at 7 bases. The germline CDR1 and CDR2 sequences are MNHEY and SVGAGI. The CDR3 length is 16 residues. Losses at the gene ends were 2 bases for V and 5 bases for J; bases not matched to a gene: 11. The chain's CDR3 is CASSYERERLVETQYF. The CDR3 nucleotides are TGTGCCAGCAGTTACGAGCGGGAACGATTGGTCGAGACCCAGTACTTC.

This clonotype occurred many times. The DNA for the CDR3 is TGTGCCAGCAGTTACTCGTTTTCAGGGTCTGAAAAACTGTTTTTT. Protein: CASSYSFSGSEKLFF. The J gene is TRBJ1-4, the V gene TRBV6-5, with a possible D match to TRBD1 (5 bases). CDR3 size: 15 residues. V was pared by 0 bases and J by 7 bases, with 12 bases between. Germline V gene sequence: CDR1 MNHEY, CDR2 SVGAGI.

This clonotype was found many times. The CDR3 spells CASSLSARVYEQYF. The CDR3 nucleotides are TGTGCCAGCAGTTTATCAGCCAGGGTCTACGAGCAGTACTTC. The chain carries TRBV28 and TRBJ2-7, with D maybe TRBD1 (5 bases). The CDR3 length is 14 residues. Germline-derived CDR1 and CDR2 are MDHEN and SYDVKM. V shed 1 base and J shed 3 bases, with 10 bases lying between them.

This clonotype rates as medium-sized. The chain carries TRBV6-1 and TRBJ1-5; 7 bases fit TRBD1. Trimming removed 2 bases from V and 2 bases from J; junction bases left unmatched: 6. Looked up from germline, CDR1 is MNHNS and CDR2 is SASEGT. This CDR3 region has 16 residues. The CDR3 nucleotides read TGTGCCAGCAGTGAAAGCGACAGGGATGGCAATCAGCCCCAGCATTTT. Its protein product is CASSESDRDGNQPQHF.

This clonotype appeared many times. The rearrangement links TRBV28 to TRBJ1-1, with D maybe TRBD1 (6 bases). This CDR3 comprises 14 residues. In germline, CDR1 is MDHEN, CDR2 SYDVKM. The V end lost 7 bases, the J end lost 4 bases, and 16 bases lay between the germline ends. CDR3 bases: TGTGCCAGCACGTCGACAGGCCTAGGCACTGAAGCTTTCTTT. This translates into CASTSTGLGTEAFF.

Written as DNA, the CDR3 is TGTGCCAGCTCACCGCAAGGGGGCTTTCAGGACGAGCAGTACTTC. Translated, it gives CASSPQGGFQDEQYF. The V and J genes are TRBV18 and TRBJ2-7; 7 positions match TRBD1. The junction had 10 bases not matched to a gene; V was cut back by 3 bases and J by 5 bases. This CDR3 contains 15 residues. CDR1 and CDR2 from the germline V gene are KGHSH and LQKENI.

This clonotype was counted many times. The rearrangement uses TRBV30 and TRBJ1-2, with D unresolved. V was shortened by 0 bases and J by 2 bases, with 7 bases between the two germline ends. This CDR3 spans 13 amino acids. CDR1 GTSNPN and CDR2 SVGIG come from the germline V gene (reference sequence). The CDR3 here is CAWSVGYNYGYTF. The CDR3 nucleotides are TGTGCCTGGAGTGTTGGGTACAACTATGGCTACACCTTC. The complete variable domain, with remaining parts taken from reference TRBV30 and TRBJ1-2, reads SQTIHQWPATLVQPVGSPLSLECTVEGTSNPNLYWYRQAAGRGLQLLFYSVGIGQISSEVPQNLSASRPQDRQFILSSKKLLLSDSGFYLCAWSVGYNYGYTFGSGTRLTVV.